The present T cell receptor (beta chain) was sequenced within a study of T cell responses to AZD1222 COVID-19 vaccine. Study-wide results and limits: Sampling that yielded the repertoires occurred only after the peak T cell response.

Comments on this clone: What it binds is unknown.

The repertoire was sequenced with immunoSEQ multiplex PCR; TCRdb's copy has only in-frame clones and lacks some. The data hold about 100,000 clones, with over 75% observed a single time. Per germline, CDR1 SGHTA and CDR2 FQGTGA. The CDR3 is 13 residues long. Between the trimmed V and J ends, which lost 6 bases and 8 bases, there was a span of 14 bases. The V call is TRBV7-3, the J call TRBJ2-1; either TRBD1 or TRBD2 may supply D (5 bases each). This sequence was found in an adult in good health. The starting material was peripheral blood, obtained on day 0 of AZD1222 vaccination. The CDR3, as DNA: TGTGCCAGCAGTCCGATGGGGGTTTATGAGCAGTTCTTC. Translation: CASSPMGVYEQFF. The full variable domain, completed using reference TRBV7-3 and TRBJ2-1, is GAGVSQTPSNKVTEKGKYVELRCDPISGHTALYWYRQSLGQGPEFLIYFQGTGAADDSGLPNDRFFAVRPEGSVSTLKIQRTERGDSAVYLCASSPMGVYEQFFGPGTRLTVL.